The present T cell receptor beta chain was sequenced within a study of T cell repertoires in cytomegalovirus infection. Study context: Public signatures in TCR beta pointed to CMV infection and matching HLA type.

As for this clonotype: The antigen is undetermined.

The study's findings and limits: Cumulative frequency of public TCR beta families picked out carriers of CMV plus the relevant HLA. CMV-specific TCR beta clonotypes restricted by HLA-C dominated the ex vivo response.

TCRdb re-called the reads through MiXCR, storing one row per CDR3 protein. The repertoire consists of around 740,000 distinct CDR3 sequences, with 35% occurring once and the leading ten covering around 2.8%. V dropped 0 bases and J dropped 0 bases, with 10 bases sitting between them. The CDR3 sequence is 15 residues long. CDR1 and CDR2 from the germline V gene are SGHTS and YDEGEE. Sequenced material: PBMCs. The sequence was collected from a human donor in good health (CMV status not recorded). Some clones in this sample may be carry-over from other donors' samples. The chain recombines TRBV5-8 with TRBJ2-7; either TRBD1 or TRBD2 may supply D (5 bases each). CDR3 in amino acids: CASSLAGHLSYEQYF. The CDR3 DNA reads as TGTGCCAGCAGCTTGGCGGGGCACCTCTCCTACGAGCAGTACTTC.